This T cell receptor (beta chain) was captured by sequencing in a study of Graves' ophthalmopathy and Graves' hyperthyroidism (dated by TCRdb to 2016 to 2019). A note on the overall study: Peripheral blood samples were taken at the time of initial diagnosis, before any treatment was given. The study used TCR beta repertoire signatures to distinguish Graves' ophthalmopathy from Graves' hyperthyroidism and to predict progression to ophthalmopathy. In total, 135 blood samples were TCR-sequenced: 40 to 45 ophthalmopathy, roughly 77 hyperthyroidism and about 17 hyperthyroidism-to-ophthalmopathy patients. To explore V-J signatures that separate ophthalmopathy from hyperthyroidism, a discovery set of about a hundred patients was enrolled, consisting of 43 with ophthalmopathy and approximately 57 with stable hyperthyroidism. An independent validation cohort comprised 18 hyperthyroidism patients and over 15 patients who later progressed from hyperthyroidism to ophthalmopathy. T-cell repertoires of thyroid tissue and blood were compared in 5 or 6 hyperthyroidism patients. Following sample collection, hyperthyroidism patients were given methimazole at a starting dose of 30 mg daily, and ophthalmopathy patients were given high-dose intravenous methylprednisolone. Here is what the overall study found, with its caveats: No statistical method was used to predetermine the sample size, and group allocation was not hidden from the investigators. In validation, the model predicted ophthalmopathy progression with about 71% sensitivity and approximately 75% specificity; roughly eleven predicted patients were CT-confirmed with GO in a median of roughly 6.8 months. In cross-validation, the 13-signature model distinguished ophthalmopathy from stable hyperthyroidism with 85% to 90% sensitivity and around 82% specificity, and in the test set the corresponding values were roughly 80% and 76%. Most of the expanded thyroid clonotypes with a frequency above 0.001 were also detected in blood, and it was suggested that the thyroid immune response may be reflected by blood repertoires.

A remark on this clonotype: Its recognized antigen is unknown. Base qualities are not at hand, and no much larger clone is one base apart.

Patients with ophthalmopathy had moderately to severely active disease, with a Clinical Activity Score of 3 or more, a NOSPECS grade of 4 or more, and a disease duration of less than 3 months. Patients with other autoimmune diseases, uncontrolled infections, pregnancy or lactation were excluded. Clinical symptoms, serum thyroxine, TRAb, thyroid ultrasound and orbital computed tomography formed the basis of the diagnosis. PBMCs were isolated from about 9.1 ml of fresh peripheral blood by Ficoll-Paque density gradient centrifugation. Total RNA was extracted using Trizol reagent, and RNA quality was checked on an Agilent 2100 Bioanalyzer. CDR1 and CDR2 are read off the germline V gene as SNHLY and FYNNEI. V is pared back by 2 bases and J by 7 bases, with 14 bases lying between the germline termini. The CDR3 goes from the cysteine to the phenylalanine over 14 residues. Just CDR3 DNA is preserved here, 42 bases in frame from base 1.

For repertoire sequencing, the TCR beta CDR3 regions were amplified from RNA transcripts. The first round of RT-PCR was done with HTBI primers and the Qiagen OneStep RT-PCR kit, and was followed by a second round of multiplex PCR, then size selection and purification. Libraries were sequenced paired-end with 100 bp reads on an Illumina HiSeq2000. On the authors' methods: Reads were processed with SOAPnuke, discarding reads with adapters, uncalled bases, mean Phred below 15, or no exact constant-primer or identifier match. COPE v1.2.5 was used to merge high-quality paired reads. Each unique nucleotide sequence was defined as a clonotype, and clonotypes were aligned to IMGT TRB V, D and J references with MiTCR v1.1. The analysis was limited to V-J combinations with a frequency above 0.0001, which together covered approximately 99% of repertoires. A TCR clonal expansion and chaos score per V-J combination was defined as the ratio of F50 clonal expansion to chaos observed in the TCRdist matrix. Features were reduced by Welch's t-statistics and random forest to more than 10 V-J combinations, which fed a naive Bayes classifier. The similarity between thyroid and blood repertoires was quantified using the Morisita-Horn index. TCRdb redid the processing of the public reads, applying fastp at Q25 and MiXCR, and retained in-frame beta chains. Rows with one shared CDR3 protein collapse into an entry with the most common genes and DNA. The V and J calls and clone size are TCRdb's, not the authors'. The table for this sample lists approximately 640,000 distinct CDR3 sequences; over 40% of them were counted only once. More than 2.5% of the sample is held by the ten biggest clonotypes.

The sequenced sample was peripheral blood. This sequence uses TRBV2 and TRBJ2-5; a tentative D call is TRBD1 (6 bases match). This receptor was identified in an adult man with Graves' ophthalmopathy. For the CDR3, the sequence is CASSERGHGVTQYF. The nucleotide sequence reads TGTGCCAGCAGTGAAAGGGGACATGGGGTGACCCAGTACTTC.